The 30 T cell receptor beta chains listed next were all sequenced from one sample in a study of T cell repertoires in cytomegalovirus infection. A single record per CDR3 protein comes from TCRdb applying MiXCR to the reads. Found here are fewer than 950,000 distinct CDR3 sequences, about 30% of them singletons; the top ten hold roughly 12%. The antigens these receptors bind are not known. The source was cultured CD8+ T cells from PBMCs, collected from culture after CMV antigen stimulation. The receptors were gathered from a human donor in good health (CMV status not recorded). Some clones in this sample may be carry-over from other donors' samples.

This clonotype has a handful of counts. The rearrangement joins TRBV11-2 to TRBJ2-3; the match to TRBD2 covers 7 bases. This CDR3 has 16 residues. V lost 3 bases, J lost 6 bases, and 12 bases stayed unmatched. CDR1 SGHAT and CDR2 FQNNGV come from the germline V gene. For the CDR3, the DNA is TGTGCCAGCAGCTTTTGGACTAGAAAGGAGTCGGATACGCAGTATTTT. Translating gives CASSFWTRKESDTQYF.

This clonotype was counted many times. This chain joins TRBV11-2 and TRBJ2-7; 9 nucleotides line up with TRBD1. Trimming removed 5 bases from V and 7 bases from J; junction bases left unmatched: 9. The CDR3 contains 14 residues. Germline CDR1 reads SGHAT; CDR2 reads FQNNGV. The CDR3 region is CASSAGQGLWEQYF. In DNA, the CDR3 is TGTGCCAGCAGCGCGGGACAGGGATTATGGGAGCAGTACTTC.

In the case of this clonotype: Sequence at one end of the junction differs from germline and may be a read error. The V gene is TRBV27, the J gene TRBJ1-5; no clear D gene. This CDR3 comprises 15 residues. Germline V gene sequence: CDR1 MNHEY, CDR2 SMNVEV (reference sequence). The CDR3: CACSLYRASNQPQHF. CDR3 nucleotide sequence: TGTGCCTGCAGTTTATATCGAGCTAGCAATCAGCCCCAGCATTTT.

The CDR3 is CASSLDRGRNGYTF. The CDR3 bases are TGTGCCAGCAGCTTGGACAGGGGCAGGAATGGCTACACCTTC. The V call is TRBV2, the J call TRBJ1-2, with 9 bases fitting TRBD1. Germline V CDR1 and CDR2: SNHLY, FYNNEI. The CDR3 totals 14 residues. Trimming took 6 bases from V and 6 from J; bases not matched to a gene: 8. The full variable domain, completed using reference TRBV2 and TRBJ1-2, is EPEVTQTPSHQVTQMGQEVILRCVPISNHLYFYWYRQILGQKVEFLVSFYNNEISEKSEIFDDQFSVERPDGSNFTLKIRSTKLEDSAMYFCASSLDRGRNGYTFGSGTRLTVV.

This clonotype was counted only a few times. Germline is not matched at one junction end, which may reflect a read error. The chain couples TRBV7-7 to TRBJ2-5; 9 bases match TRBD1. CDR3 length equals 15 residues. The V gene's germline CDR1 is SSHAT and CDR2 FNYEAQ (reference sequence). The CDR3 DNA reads TGTGCTAGCAGCTGGGGACAGGGCCTCCAAGAGACCCAGTACTTC. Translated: CASSWGQGLQETQYF.

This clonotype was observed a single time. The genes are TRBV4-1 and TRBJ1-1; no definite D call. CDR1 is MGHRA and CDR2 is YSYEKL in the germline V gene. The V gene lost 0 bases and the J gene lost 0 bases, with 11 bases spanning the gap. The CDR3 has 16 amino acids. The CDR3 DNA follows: TGCGCCAGCAGCCAAGATCCCGGAGGGATGAACACTGAAGCTTTCTTT. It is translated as CASSQDPGGMNTEAFF.

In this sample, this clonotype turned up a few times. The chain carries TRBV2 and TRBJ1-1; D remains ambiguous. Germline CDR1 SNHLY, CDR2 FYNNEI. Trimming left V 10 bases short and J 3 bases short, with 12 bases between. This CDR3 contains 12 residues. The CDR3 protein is CAIQGTHTEAFF. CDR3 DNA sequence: TGTGCCATCCAAGGCACCCACACTGAAGCTTTCTTT.

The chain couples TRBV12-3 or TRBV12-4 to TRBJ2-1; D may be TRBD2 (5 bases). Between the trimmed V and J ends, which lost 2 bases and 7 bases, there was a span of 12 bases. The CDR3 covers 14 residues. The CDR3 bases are TGTGCCAGCAGTTTAATGGCCTCGGGGAATGAGCAGTTCTTC. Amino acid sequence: CASSLMASGNEQFF.

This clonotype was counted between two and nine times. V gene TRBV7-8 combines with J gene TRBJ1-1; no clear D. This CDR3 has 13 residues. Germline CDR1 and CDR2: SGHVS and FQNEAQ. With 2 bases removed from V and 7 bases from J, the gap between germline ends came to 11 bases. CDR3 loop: CASSLLQNDEAFF. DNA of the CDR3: TGTGCCAGCAGCTTACTGCAAAACGATGAAGCTTTCTTT. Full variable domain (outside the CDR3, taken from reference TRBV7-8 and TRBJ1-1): GAGVSQSPRYKVAKRGQDVALRCDPISGHVSLFWYQQALGQGPEFLTYFQNEAQLDKSGLPSDRFFAERPEGSVSTLKIQRTQQEDSAVYLCASSLLQNDEAFFGQGTRLTVV.

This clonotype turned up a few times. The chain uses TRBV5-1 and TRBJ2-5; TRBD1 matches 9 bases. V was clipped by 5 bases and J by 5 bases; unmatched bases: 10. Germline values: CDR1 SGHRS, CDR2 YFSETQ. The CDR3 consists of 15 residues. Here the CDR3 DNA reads TGCGCCAGCAGTTTGCCGGGACAGGGTTGGGAGACCCAGTACTTC. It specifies CASSLPGQGWETQYF.

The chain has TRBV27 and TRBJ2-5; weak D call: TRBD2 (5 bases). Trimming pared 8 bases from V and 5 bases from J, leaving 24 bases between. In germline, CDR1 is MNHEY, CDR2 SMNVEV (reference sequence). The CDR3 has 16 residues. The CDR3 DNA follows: TGTGCCAGCCGGCGACTAAGGCCTACCCTCGGGGAGACCCAGTACTTC. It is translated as CASRRLRPTLGETQYF.

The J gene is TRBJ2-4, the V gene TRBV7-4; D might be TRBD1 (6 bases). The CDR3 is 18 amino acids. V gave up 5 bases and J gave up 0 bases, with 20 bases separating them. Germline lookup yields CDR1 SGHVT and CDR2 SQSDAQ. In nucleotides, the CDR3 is TGTGCCAGCAGCCCCAGCAGGGGAACCCCAGTAGCCAAAAACATTCAGTACTTC. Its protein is CASSPSRGTPVAKNIQYF.

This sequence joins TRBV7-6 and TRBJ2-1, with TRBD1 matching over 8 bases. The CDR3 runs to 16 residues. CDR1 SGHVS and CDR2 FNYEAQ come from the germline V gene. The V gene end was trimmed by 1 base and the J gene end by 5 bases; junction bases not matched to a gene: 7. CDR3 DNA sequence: TGTGCCAGCAGCTTAGGACGCGGGACAGGCCACAATGAGCAGTTCTTC. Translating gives CASSLGRGTGHNEQFF. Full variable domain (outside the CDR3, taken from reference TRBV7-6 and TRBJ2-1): GAGVSQSPRYKVTKRGQDVALRCDPISGHVSLYWYRQALGQGPEFLTYFNYEAQQDKSGLPNDRFSAERPEGSISTLTIQRTEQRDSAMYRCASSLGRGTGHNEQFFGPGTRLTVL.

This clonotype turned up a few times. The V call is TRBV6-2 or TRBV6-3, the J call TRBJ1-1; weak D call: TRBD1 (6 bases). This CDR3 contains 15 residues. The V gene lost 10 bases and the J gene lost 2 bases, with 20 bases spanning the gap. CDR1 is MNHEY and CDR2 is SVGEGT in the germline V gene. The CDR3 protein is CATNPLRGRNTEAFF. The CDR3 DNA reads TGTGCCACGAATCCGCTACGGGGGCGCAACACTGAAGCTTTCTTT.

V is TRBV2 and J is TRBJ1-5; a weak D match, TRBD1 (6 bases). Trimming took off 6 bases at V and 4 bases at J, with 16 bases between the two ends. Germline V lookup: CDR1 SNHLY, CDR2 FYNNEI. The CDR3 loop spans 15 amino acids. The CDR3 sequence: CASSGVNRANQPQHF. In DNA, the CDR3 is TGTGCCAGCAGCGGGGTAAACAGGGCTAATCAGCCCCAGCATTTT.

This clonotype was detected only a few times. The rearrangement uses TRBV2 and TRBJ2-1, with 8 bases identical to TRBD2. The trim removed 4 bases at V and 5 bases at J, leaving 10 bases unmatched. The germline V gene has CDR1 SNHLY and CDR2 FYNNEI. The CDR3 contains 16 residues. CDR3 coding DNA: TGTGCCAGCAGTGGTGATCGGGGGGGCCGTAACAATGAGCAGTTCTTC. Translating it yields CASSGDRGGRNNEQFF. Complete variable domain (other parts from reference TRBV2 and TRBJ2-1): EPEVTQTPSHQVTQMGQEVILRCVPISNHLYFYWYRQILGQKVEFLVSFYNNEISEKSEIFDDQFSVERPDGSNFTLKIRSTKLEDSAMYFCASSGDRGGRNNEQFFGPGTRLTVL.

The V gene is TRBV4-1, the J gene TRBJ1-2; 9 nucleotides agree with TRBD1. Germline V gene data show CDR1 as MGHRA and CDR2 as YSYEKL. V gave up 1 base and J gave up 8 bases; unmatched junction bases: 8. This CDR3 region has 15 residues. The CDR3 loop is CASSQGAQGARGYTF. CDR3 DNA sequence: TGCGCCAGCAGCCAAGGCGCACAGGGGGCGAGAGGCTACACCTTC.

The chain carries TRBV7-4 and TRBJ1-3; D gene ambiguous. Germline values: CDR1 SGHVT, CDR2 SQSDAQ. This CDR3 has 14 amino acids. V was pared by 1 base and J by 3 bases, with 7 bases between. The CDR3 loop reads CASSLDGNGNTIYF. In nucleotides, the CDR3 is TGTGCCAGCAGCTTAGACGGGAATGGAAACACCATATATTTT.

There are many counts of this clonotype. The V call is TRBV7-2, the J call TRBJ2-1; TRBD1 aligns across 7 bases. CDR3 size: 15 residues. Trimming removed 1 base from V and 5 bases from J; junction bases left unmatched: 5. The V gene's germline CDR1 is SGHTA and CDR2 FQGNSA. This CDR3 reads CASSLGDRLHNEQFF. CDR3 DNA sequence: TGTGCCAGCAGCTTAGGGGACAGACTACACAATGAGCAGTTCTTC. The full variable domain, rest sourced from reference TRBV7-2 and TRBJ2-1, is GAGVSQSPSNKVTEKGKDVELRCDPISGHTALYWYRQSLGQGLEFLIYFQGNSAPDKSGLPSDRFSAERTGGSVSTLTIQRTQQEDSAVYLCASSLGDRLHNEQFFGPGTRLTVL.

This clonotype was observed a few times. The CDR3 protein is CASGSTGIYSNQPQHF. CDR3 in DNA: TGTGCCAGCGGGTCGACAGGGATTTATAGCAATCAGCCCCAGCATTTT. J is TRBJ1-5 and V is TRBV12-3 or TRBV12-4; TRBD1 agrees at 7 bases. The J segment lost 0 bases and the V segment lost 8 bases, leaving 10 bases of the junction unmatched. The CDR3 is 16 amino acids.

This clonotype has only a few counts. CDR3 amino acids: CASSKPPGLAGGITDTQYF. CDR3 sequence (DNA): TGTGCCAGCAGCAAACCTCCGGGACTAGCGGGGGGCATCACAGATACGCAGTATTTT. This sequence joins TRBV7-2 and TRBJ2-3; 15 nucleotides agree with TRBD2. Germline V CDR1 and CDR2: SGHTA, FQGNSA. CDR3 size: 19 residues. The V and J ends lost 5 bases and 2 bases, in that order; junction bases with no gene match: 11. Full variable domain (remainder filled in from reference TRBV7-2 and TRBJ2-3): GAGVSQSPSNKVTEKGKDVELRCDPISGHTALYWYRQSLGQGLEFLIYFQGNSAPDKSGLPSDRFSAERTGGSVSTLTIQRTQQEDSAVYLCASSKPPGLAGGITDTQYFGPGTRLTVL.

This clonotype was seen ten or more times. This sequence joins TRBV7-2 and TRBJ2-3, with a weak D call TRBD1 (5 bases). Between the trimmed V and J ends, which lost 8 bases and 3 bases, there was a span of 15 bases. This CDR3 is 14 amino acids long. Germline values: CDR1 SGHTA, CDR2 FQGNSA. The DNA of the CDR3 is TGTGCCAGCCGATCGTTGGGGCTTACAGATACGCAGTATTTT. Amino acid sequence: CASRSLGLTDTQYF. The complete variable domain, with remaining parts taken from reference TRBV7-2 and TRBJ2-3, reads GAGVSQSPSNKVTEKGKDVELRCDPISGHTALYWYRQSLGQGLEFLIYFQGNSAPDKSGLPSDRFSAERTGGSVSTLTIQRTQQEDSAVYLCASRSLGLTDTQYFGPGTRLTVL.

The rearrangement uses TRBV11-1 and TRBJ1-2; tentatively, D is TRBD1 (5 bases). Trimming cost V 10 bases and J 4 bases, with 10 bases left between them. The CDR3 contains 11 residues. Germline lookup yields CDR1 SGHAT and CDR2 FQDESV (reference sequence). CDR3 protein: CATWTFYGYTF. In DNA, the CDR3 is TGTGCCACCTGGACATTCTATGGCTACACCTTC.

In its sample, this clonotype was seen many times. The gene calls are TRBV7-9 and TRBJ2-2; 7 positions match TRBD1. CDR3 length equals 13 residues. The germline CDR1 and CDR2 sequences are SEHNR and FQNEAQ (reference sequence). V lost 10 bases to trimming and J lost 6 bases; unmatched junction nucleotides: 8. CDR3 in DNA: TGTGCCAACGGACCAGGGGGATCCGGGGAGCTGTTTTTT. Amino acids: CANGPGGSGELFF.

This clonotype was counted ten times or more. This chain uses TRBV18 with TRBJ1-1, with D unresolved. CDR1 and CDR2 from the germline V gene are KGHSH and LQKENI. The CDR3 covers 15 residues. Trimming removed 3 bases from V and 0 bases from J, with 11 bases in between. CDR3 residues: CASSPPRVMNTEAFF. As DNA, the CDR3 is TGTGCCAGCTCACCCCCCAGAGTAATGAACACTGAAGCTTTCTTT.

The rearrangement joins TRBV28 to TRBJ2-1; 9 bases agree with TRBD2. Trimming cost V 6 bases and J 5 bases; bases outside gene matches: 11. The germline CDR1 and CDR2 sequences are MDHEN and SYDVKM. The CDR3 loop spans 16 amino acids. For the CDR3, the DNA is TGTGCCAGCAGACCTCACGGCGGGGGGGCCGACAATGAGCAGTTCTTC. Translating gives CASRPHGGGADNEQFF.

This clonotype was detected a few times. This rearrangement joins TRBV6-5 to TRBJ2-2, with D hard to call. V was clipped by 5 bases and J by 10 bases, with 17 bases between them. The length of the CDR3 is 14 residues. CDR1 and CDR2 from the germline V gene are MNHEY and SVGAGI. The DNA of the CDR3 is TGTGCCAGCAGTGCCCTACCCCTAGTGGAGGAGCTGTTTTTT. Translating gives CASSALPLVEELFF.

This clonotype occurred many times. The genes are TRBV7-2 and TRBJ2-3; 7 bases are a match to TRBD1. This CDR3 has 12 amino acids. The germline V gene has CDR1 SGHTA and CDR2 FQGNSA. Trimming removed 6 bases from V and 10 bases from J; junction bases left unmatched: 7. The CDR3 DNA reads TGTGCCAGCAGACTACAGGGGCCCGCGCAGTATTTT. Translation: CASRLQGPAQYF.

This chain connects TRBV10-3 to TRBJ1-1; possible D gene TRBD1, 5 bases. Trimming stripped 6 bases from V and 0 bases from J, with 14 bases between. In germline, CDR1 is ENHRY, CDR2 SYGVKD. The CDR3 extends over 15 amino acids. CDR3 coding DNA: TGTGCCATCAGCAGGGACGACGTCCTGAACACTGAAGCTTTCTTT. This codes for CAISRDDVLNTEAFF.

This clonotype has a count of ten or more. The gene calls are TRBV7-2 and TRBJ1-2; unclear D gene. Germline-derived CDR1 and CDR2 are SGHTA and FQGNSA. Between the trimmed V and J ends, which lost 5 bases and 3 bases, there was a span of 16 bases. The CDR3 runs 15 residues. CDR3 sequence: CASSPRSENYYGYTF. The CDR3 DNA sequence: TGTGCCAGCAGCCCTCGGTCAGAGAACTACTATGGCTACACCTTC.